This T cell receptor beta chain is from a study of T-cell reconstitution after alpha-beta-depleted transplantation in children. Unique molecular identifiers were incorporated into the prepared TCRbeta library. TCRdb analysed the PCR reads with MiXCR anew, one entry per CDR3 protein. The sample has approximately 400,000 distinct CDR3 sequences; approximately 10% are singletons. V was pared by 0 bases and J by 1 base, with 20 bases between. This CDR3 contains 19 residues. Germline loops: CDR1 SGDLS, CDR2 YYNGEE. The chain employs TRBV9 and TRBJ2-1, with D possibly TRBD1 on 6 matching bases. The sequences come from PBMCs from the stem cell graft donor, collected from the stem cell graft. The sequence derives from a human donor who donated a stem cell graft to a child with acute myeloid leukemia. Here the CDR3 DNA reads TGTGCCAGCAGCGTAGGGCCCCCCCTGGGGGCAAGATCCTACAATGAGCAGTTCTTC. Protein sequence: CASSVGPPLGARSYNEQFF.